This T cell receptor (beta chain) was captured in a study of cytomegalovirus exposure and HLA in healthy donors. Study conclusions and caveats: Some public TCRs appeared in many individuals, while most sequences were rare. Presence/absence analyses supposed approximately even sequencing depth among donors.

Worth noting for this clone: The target antigen is unknown.

The PCR made use of 60 Vbeta and 13 Jbeta primers. Profiling relied on immunoSEQ multiplex PCR, and the TCRdb table lists in-frame clones only, not all of them. The sample yields 150,000 to 200,000 clones, 75% to 90% seen once. This CDR3 region has 15 residues. CDR1 SGHDN and CDR2 FVKESK come from the germline V gene. Trimming pared 0 bases from V and 2 bases from J, leaving 11 bases between. The TCR sequence derives from a middle-aged man in good health and CMV-seropositive. The rearrangement links TRBV14 to TRBJ2-7; D is undetermined. Sequenced sample: PBMCs. CDR3 sequence (DNA): TGTGCCAGCAGCCAAGAGGGCTTTAAGGCCTACGAGCAGTACTTC. Its protein is CASSQEGFKAYEQYF.